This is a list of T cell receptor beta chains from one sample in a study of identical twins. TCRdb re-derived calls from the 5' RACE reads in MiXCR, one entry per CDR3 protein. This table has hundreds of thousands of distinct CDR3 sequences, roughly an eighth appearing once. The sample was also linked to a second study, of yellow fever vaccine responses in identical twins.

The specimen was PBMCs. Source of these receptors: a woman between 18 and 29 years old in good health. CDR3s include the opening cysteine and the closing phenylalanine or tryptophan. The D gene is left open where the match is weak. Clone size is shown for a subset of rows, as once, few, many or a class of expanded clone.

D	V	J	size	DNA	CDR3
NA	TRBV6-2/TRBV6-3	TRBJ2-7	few	TGTGCCAGCAGTTATCGGAGTGGGGGGGAGCAGTACTTC	CASSYRSGGEQYF
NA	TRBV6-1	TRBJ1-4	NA	TGTGCCAGCGTATCCTCTAGGGGAAGAGGGGAAAAACTGTTTTTT	CASVSSRGRGEKLFF
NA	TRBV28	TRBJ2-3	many	TGTGCCAGCAGTACTCCTAGAAAAGATACGCAGTATTTT	CASSTPRKDTQYF
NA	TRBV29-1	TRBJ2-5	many	TGCAGCGTTGAAGCTGGAGGTCGGGAGACCCAGTACTTC	CSVEAGGRETQYF
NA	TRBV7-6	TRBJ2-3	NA	TGTGCCAGCAGCCTAAACGGGGGGCTCACAGATACGCAGTATTTT	CASSLNGGLTDTQYF
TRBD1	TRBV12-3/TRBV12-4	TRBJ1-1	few	TGTGCCAGCAGCGCAGGACAGGGGGCTAGGAACACTGAAGCTTTCTTT	CASSAGQGARNTEAFF
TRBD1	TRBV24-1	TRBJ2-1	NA	TGTGCCACCAGTGACCCCAGGGGGCCTGAGCAGTTCTTC	CATSDPRGPEQFF
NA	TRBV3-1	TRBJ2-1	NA	TGTGCCAGCAGCCAAGCTCGAACGGTTAGGGTTCAGGATGAGCAGTTCTTC	CASSQARTVRVQDEQFF
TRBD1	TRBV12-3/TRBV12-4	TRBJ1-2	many	TGTGCCAGCAGTTTGTATGAGGGGGCAAGTGGCTACACCTTC	CASSLYEGASGYTF
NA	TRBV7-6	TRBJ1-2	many	TGTGCCAGCAGCTTTCAAGCAAAGGATGGCTACACCTTC	CASSFQAKDGYTF
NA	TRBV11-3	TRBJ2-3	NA	TGTGCCAGCAGCTTACCGCAATCCCCAACGCAGTATTTT	CASSLPQSPTQYF